The subject of this entry is one T cell receptor (beta chain). Its specific antigen is unknown. Base-call qualities are not available, and no considerably larger clone is one nucleotide away. The CDR3 measures 16 amino acids from cysteine to phenylalanine. The DNA shown is the 48-base CDR3, in frame from base 1. TCRbeta CDR3 regions were amplified from genomic DNA by means of the immunoSEQ Assay, a bias-controlled multiplex PCR. As for how the authors treated the data: The number of nucleated cells in each sample was estimated by amplification of reference gene primers within the assay. To quantify the absolute abundance of each unique TCRbeta CDR3 rearrangement, sequence reads were collapsed and filtered. For each sample, productive Simpson clonality was calculated by taking the square root of Simpson's diversity index across productive rearrangements. This is the immuneACCESS table as TCRdb keeps it, with only in-frame sequences that have V and J called. A part of the clones is gone; compared with another copy, unresolved V genes explain less than half, and the rest is unexplained. V and J calls and clone size follow that table, whereas D and trimming were derived from the DNA. The sample table contains about 120,000 clones; only one count was recorded for roughly three quarters of them. The ten largest make up about 4% of the sample.

The sample belongs to a study of blood T cell repertoires in COVID-19 (dated by TCRdb to about 2020). As for the study more broadly: Samples from collaborators originated in the United States, Italy and Spain and spanned both the acute and convalescent phases of COVID-19. The prospective study material was composed of cDNA or gDNA derived from T cells, B-cell-depleted T cells, or PBMCs. Subjects who had been exposed to COVID-19, were actively infected with it, or had recovered from it provided the deeply sampled blood TCRbeta repertoires that made up the dataset. A freely available public database, intended as a resource for researchers studying the immune response to SARS-CoV-2, is where the repertoires were released. The samples were drawn from the first 160 participants of the ongoing ImmuneRACE study and from 1,254 subjects provided by 6 global collaborators. Sample metadata almost always included a de-identified subject ID, COVID-19 status, age in years and sex. Where HLA class I and class II types were available, the types were taken from metadata supplied by the sample provider, not from assay-based typing.

Overall results and qualifications from the work: How much clinical and demographic metadata was included differed by source and by participant, and the metadata was provided uncurated.

Collaborating institutions collected whole blood in K2EDTA tubes following their own protocols. Collaborator samples were shipped for TCRbeta analysis as frozen whole blood, isolated PBMCs, or DNA extracted from either sample type. The sample taken for sequencing was peripheral blood. Rearrangement joined TRBV21-1 to TRBJ2-7; the D segment call TRBD1 is taken from the table without a DNA check. TRBV21-1 is labeled a pseudogene. This TCR derives from a woman of 80 years or more with acute or convalescent COVID-19. The nucleotide sequence reads as follows: TGTGCCAGCAGCAAAGAGCCGGGGACAATACCCTACGAGCAGTACTTC. This codes for CASSKEPGTIPYEQYF.